Each of the 23 T cell receptor beta chains below was sequenced from the same sample in a study of T cell responses to AZD1222 COVID-19 vaccine. TCRdb's table, derived via immunoSEQ multiplex PCR, lists solely in-frame clones and lacks some. The sample includes about 160,000 clones, about 91% of them seen just once. The sequencing used peripheral blood, collected on day 0 of AZD1222 vaccination. The receptors were sampled from an adult in good health.

This rearrangement joins TRBV7-9 to TRBJ1-1, with D unresolved. The germline V gene encodes CDR1 SEHNR and CDR2 FQNEAQ (reference sequence). Between the trimmed V and J ends, which lost 5 bases and 10 bases, there was a span of 11 bases. This CDR3 contains 11 residues. CDR3 bases: TGTGCCAGCAGCCTCCTAGCGACAGCTTTCTTT. Translating gives CASSLLATAFF.

The rearrangement uses TRBV11-3 and TRBJ2-3; the D is unclear. This CDR3 has 14 amino acids. With 5 bases removed from V and 0 bases from J, the gap between germline ends came to 9 bases. The germline V gene encodes CDR1 SGHNT and CDR2 YENEEA. Here the CDR3 reads CASSPGPSTDTQYF. The CDR3 bases are TGTGCCAGCAGCCCTGGACCGAGCACAGATACGCAGTATTTT.

The chain uses TRBV5-1 and TRBJ2-7; D might be TRBD2 (6 bases). V was cut by 7 bases and J by 1 base, with 12 bases left in between. Germline CDR1 SGHRS, CDR2 YFSETQ. This CDR3 comprises 13 residues. Written as DNA, the CDR3 is TGCGCCAGCGCCGTGACTAGTTCCTACGAGCAGTACTTC. Translating gives CASAVTSSYEQYF.

V and J are TRBV4-3 and TRBJ2-2, with unresolved D. V lost 0 bases and J 9 bases, leaving 11 bases between the germline ends. Germline V gene data show CDR1 as LGHNA and CDR2 as YSLEER. The CDR3 is 14 residues long. The CDR3 DNA sequence: TGCGCCAGCAGCCAAGAAGGCGCCCCCCGGGAGCTGTTTTTT. It codes for CASSQEGAPRELFF.

The chain couples TRBV6-2 or TRBV6-3 to TRBJ2-1; 12 bases line up with TRBD2. With 4 bases clipped from V and 9 bases from J, the junction kept 7 bases outside the gene matches. This CDR3 spans 15 amino acids. Germline-derived CDR1 and CDR2 are MNHEY and SVGEGT. CDR3: CASSSGTSGYGEQFF. DNA for the CDR3: TGTGCCAGCAGTTCCGGGACTAGCGGGTACGGTGAGCAGTTCTTC.

The genes are TRBV11-1 and TRBJ1-4, with 7 nucleotides matching TRBD1. The CDR3 extends over 13 amino acids. The V gene end was trimmed by 5 bases and the J gene end by 3 bases; junction bases not matched to a gene: 0. Per the germline V gene, CDR1 is SGHAT and CDR2 is FQDESV (reference sequence). CDR3 residues: CASSGQANEKLFF. CDR3 DNA: TGTGCCAGCAGCGGACAGGCTAATGAAAAACTGTTTTTT.

The CDR3 loop is CASRQGSNLNTEAFF. The DNA of the CDR3 is TGTGCCAGCAGACAGGGGTCGAATCTGAACACTGAAGCTTTCTTT. V usage is TRBV2 and J usage is TRBJ1-1; 7 nucleotides agree with TRBD1. Germline assignment: CDR1 SNHLY and CDR2 FYNNEI. This CDR3 has 15 residues. V gave up 6 bases and J gave up 0 bases; unmatched junction bases: 7.

V gene TRBV6-1 combines with J gene TRBJ1-3, with D perhaps matching TRBD1 (5 bases). The CDR3 totals 15 residues. CDR1 and CDR2 (germline): MNHNS, SASEGT. V gave up 2 bases and J gave up 4 bases, with 12 bases separating them. This chain's CDR3 is CASSEIAAGGNTIYF. CDR3 bases: TGTGCCAGCAGTGAAATAGCGGCAGGGGGAAACACCATATATTTT.

The chain combines TRBV10-3 with TRBJ2-7; 9 bases are a match to TRBD1. The V segment lost 3 bases and the J segment 2 bases; nucleotides outside the gene matches: 5. CDR1 ENHRY and CDR2 SYGVKD come from the germline V gene. CDR3 length: 15 residues. CDR3 in DNA: TGTGCCATCAGTGATGACAGGGGGACACCCTACGAGCAGTACTTC. The encoded protein is CAISDDRGTPYEQYF.

This rearrangement joins TRBV7-9 to TRBJ2-1; D remains unclear. The germline V and J ends were trimmed by 3 bases and 7 bases, with 7 bases remaining between them. The CDR3 is made up of 12 amino acids. In germline, CDR1 is SEHNR, CDR2 FQNEAQ (reference sequence). The CDR3 here is CASSLSPNEQFF. The CDR3 region has the DNA TGTGCCAGCAGCTTGAGTCCGAATGAGCAGTTCTTC.

The chain recombines TRBV4-1 with TRBJ1-5; D ambiguous. Deletions cut 1 base from V and 1 base from J, with 5 bases between. Germline loops: CDR1 MGHRA, CDR2 YSYEKL. The CDR3 is made up of 14 amino acids. CDR3 loop: CASSQGLSNQPQHF. For the CDR3, the DNA is TGCGCCAGCAGCCAAGGACTGAGCAATCAGCCCCAGCATTTT.

V gene TRBV5-4 combines with J gene TRBJ2-5; D might be TRBD2 (6 bases). The V end was cut by 0 bases, the J end by 1 base, with 10 bases between. Germline CDR1 is SGHNT and CDR2 is YYREEE (reference sequence). The CDR3 extends over 15 amino acids. The DNA of the CDR3 is TGTGCCAGCAGCTTGGAACGGAGGGGCCAAGAGACCCAGTACTTC. The encoded protein is CASSLERRGQETQYF.

This clone was detected once. The CDR3 coding sequence is TGTGCCAGCAGACCTACAGGGCCGAGCACAGATACGCAGTATTTT. It specifies CASRPTGPSTDTQYF. This sequence joins TRBV11-2 and TRBJ2-3; D might be TRBD1 (6 bases). The CDR3 length is 15 residues. Germline V gene data show CDR1 as SGHAT and CDR2 as FQNNGV. V was pared by 6 bases and J by 0 bases, with 13 bases between.

The genes are TRBV6-5 and TRBJ1-2; D unclear. V gave up 6 bases and J gave up 7 bases, with 15 bases separating them. The germline V gene has CDR1 MNHEY and CDR2 SVGAGI. The CDR3 covers 13 residues. The CDR3 loop reads CASSVSGTTGYTF. The CDR3 bases are TGTGCCAGCAGCGTCTCAGGCACGACTGGCTACACCTTC.

This clone was observed once. This chain links TRBV11-2 with TRBJ1-2, with a weak D call TRBD1 (6 bases). V lost 5 bases and J lost 1, with 14 bases in between. Per germline, CDR1 SGHAT and CDR2 FQNNGV. This CDR3 has 15 amino acids. CDR3 protein: CASSRVGQVNYGYTF. CDR3 DNA: TGTGCCAGCAGCCGCGTGGGACAAGTTAACTATGGCTACACCTTC.

The rearrangement joins TRBV28 to TRBJ1-1; D remains unclear. This CDR3 contains 14 residues. Between the trimmed V and J ends, which lost 2 bases and 0 bases, there was a span of 7 bases. Germline assignment: CDR1 MDHEN and CDR2 SYDVKM. The CDR3 bases are TGTGCCAGCAGTTTAGTGAACTTGAACACTGAAGCTTTCTTT. Protein product: CASSLVNLNTEAFF. Using reference TRBV28 and TRBJ1-1 for the parts outside the CDR3, the full variable domain is DVKVTQSSRYLVKRTGEKVFLECVQDMDHENMFWYRQDPGLGLRLIYFSYDVKMKEKGDIPEGYSVSREKKERFSLILESASTNQTSMYLCASSLVNLNTEAFFGQGTRLTVV.

CDR3: CASSLFSQYSNQPQHF. Written as DNA, the CDR3 is TGTGCCAGCAGCTTATTCTCACAATATAGCAATCAGCCCCAGCATTTT. The chain combines TRBV7-2 with TRBJ1-5; no firm D call. This CDR3 spans 16 amino acids. Germline CDR1 and CDR2: SGHTA and FQGNSA. V dropped 2 bases and J dropped 0 bases, with 11 bases sitting between them.

This sequence joins TRBV30 and TRBJ1-2; D not certain. The V end lost 7 bases, the J end lost 1 base, and 13 bases lay between the germline ends. CDR1 GTSNPN and CDR2 SVGIG come from the germline V gene (reference sequence). The CDR3 is made up of 13 amino acids. CDR3: CAYRREGNYGYTF. The CDR3 DNA follows: TGTGCCTATCGGAGGGAGGGTAACTATGGCTACACCTTC. The full variable domain, rest sourced from reference TRBV30 and TRBJ1-2, is SQTIHQWPATLVQPVGSPLSLECTVEGTSNPNLYWYRQAAGRGLQLLFYSVGIGQISSEVPQNLSASRPQDRQFILSSKKLLLSDSGFYLCAYRREGNYGYTFGSGTRLTVV.

The rearrangement joins TRBV3-1 (or the pseudogene TRBV3-2) to TRBJ2-1; a possible D gene is TRBD1 (6 bases). Looked up from germline, CDR1 is LGHDT and CDR2 is YNNKEL (reference sequence). V shed 2 bases and J shed 8 bases, with 13 bases lying between them. CDR3 length: 14 amino acids. CDR3 loop: CASSQIGGFHEQFF. For the CDR3, the DNA is TGTGCCAGCAGCCAAATAGGGGGATTCCATGAGCAGTTCTTC.

The chain joins TRBV5-1 to TRBJ1-4, with 8 bases aligning to TRBD1. Germline V gives CDR1 SGHRS, CDR2 YFSETQ. The CDR3 spans 16 residues. V shed 1 base and J 0 bases; nucleotides not matched to a gene: 2. In DNA, the CDR3 is TGCGCCAGCAGCTTGCAGGGGGCGTCAACTAATGAAAAACTGTTTTTT. Protein product: CASSLQGASTNEKLFF.

The CDR3 coding sequence is TGTGCCAGCAGCCATGGAAGGACTGAAGCTTTCTTT. Translating it yields CASSHGRTEAFF. V and J are TRBV12-3 or TRBV12-4 and TRBJ1-1; D gene ambiguous. With 6 bases removed from V and 5 bases from J, the gap between germline ends came to 10 bases. This CDR3 is 12 amino acids long.

The genes are TRBV24-1 and TRBJ2-1; 10 bases fit TRBD1. The CDR3 has 15 residues. Germline V gene sequence: CDR1 KGHDR, CDR2 SFDVKD. Trimming removed 4 bases from V and 5 bases from J; junction bases left unmatched: 4. CDR3 sequence (DNA): TGTGCCACCAGTGACCTTGGGACAGGGGACAATGAGCAGTTCTTC. This gives the protein CATSDLGTGDNEQFF.

The gene calls are TRBV28 and TRBJ2-1; the D gene is possibly TRBD2 (5 bases). Trimming took 5 bases from V and 0 from J, leaving 8 bases between them. Germline V gene sequence: CDR1 MDHEN, CDR2 SYDVKM. The CDR3 sequence is 14 residues long. The CDR3 sequence is CASSPRDSYNEQFF. The CDR3 DNA reads TGTGCCAGCAGTCCCCGGGACTCCTACAATGAGCAGTTCTTC.